This T cell receptor beta chain emerged from a study of cytomegalovirus exposure and HLA in healthy donors. Unrecorded immune exposure was likely among donors, who were nominally healthy when sampled. Germline V gives CDR1 SEHNR, CDR2 FQNEAQ (reference sequence). The V segment lost 4 bases and the J segment 0 bases; nucleotides outside the gene matches: 10. This CDR3 region has 18 residues. Findings and limits, study-wide: The authors reported that TCR beta sequences could predict HLA-A and HLA-B alleles. These predictions were accurate for most subjects in the first cohort. Available immune exposure information was restricted to CMV serostatus only. According to reports, the classifier identified cytomegalovirus status with high specificity and sensitivity.

Regarding this clone: The antigen remains unidentified.

PCR amplification relied on 60 Vbeta primers (plus 13 Jbeta primers). The table came from immunoSEQ multiplex PCR; TCRdb's copy has only in-frame clones and leaves some out. The table shows roughly 100,000 clones, with 80% to 90% occurring only once. The chain combines TRBV7-9 with TRBJ2-1, with 9 nucleotides matching TRBD1. This TCR was recovered from a man aged 50-60 years in good health and CMV-seronegative. The sample was PBMCs. The CDR3 DNA reads TGTGCCAGCAGCTACAGGGGGCAAACACCCAGCTCCTACAATGAGCAGTTCTTC. Translation gives CASSYRGQTPSSYNEQFF.